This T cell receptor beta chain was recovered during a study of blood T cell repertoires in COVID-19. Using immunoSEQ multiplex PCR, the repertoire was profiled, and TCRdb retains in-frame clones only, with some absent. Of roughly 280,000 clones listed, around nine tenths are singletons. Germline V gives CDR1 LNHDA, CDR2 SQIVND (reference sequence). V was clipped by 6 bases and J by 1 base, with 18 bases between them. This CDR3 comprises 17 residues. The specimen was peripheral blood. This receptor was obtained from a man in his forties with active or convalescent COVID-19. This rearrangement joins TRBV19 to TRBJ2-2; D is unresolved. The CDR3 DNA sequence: TGTGCCAGTAGGGGCCCTTCGATCGAATTGAACACCGGGGAGCTGTTTTTT. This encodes CASRGPSIELNTGELFF.